Following are 8 T cell receptor beta chains from one sample sequenced in a study of T cell changes during pregnancy in multiple sclerosis. Measured with immunoSEQ multiplex PCR; TCRdb has only the in-frame clones, and not every one. The sample lists 36,000 or so clones, 70% to 90% occurring once. The source was CD8+ T cells from peripheral blood mononuclear cells, collected in the third trimester of pregnancy. The receptors stem from a female donor with multiple sclerosis, enrolled in a pregnancy study.

The genes are TRBV11-2 and TRBJ2-4, with 7 bases fitting TRBD1. V shed 4 bases and J 3 bases; nucleotides not matched to a gene: 6. The CDR3 is 15 residues long. Germline-derived CDR1 and CDR2 are SGHAT and FQNNGV. This CDR3 is CASSWGQTNKNIQYF. In DNA form, the CDR3 reads TGTGCCAGCAGCTGGGGACAGACGAACAAAAACATTCAGTACTTC.

The chain carries TRBV5-5 and TRBJ2-7; 11 bases line up with TRBD2. V trimming: 1 base; J trimming: 2 bases; junction bases outside the gene matches: 2. CDR1 SGHKS and CDR2 YYEKEE come from the germline V gene (reference sequence). This CDR3 has 15 residues. As DNA, the CDR3 is TGTGCCAGCAGCTTGCGACTAGCGGGAACCTACGAGCAGTACTTC. This translates into CASSLRLAGTYEQYF.

The chain combines TRBV5-4 with TRBJ1-1; 11 nucleotides line up with TRBD1. In germline, CDR1 is SGHNT, CDR2 YYREEE (reference sequence). The CDR3 loop spans 16 amino acids. The trim removed 4 bases at V and 5 bases at J, leaving 10 bases unmatched. In DNA form, the CDR3 reads TGTGCCAGCAGCCCCGGACAGGGGGCCTTTCTGACTGAAGCTTTCTTT. It specifies CASSPGQGAFLTEAFF.

V is TRBV7-9 and J is TRBJ2-7; TRBD1 matches 7 bases. V trimming: 5 bases; J trimming: 7 bases; junction bases outside the gene matches: 5. The CDR3 is 12 residues long. Germline assignment: CDR1 SEHNR and CDR2 FQNEAQ (reference sequence). CDR3 DNA sequence: TGTGCCAGCAGCCAGGACAGGAAGGAGCAGTACTTC. Translation: CASSQDRKEQYF.

This chain connects TRBV19 to TRBJ1-5; 7 bases align to TRBD1. The CDR3 runs 13 residues. The germline CDR1 and CDR2 sequences are LNHDA and SQIVND (reference sequence). V shed 8 bases, J shed 12 bases, and the junction held 13 bases outside the gene matches. CDR3 residues: CASAGQPRSGQHF. The DNA for the CDR3 is TGTGCCAGTGCGGGACAGCCTCGATCGGGCCAGCATTTT. The whole variable domain, filled in from reference TRBV19 and TRBJ1-5, reads DGGITQSPKYLFRKEGQNVTLSCEQNLNHDAMYWYRQDPGQGLRLIYYSQIVNDFQKGDIAEGYSVSREKKESFPLTVTSAQKNPTAFYLCASAGQPRSGQHFGDGTRLSIL.

CDR3 coding DNA: TGTGCCAGCAGTGGAAGGGACAGGGGGCGCTACAATGAGCAGTTCTTC. Protein sequence: CASSGRDRGRYNEQFF. The chain is built from TRBV25-1 and TRBJ2-1; TRBD1 aligns across 12 bases. This CDR3 has 16 residues. Germline V gives CDR1 MGHDK, CDR2 SYGVNS. With V trimmed by 4 bases and J by 3 bases, 4 bases remained unmatched.

The chain carries TRBV2 and TRBJ1-2; D uncertain. CDR1 SNHLY and CDR2 FYNNEI come from the germline V gene. V lost 6 bases, J lost 6 bases, and 17 bases lay in between. The CDR3 totals 14 residues. The CDR3 nucleotides read TGTGCCAGCAGAGGTAACAGTAACCGCGATGGCTACACCTTC. It is translated as CASRGNSNRDGYTF.

The gene calls are TRBV12-5 and TRBJ1-5, with 11 bases aligning to TRBD1. V trimming: 7 bases; J trimming: 3 bases; junction bases outside the gene matches: 11. The germline CDR1 and CDR2 sequences are LGHNT and FRNRAP. The CDR3 runs 17 residues. The CDR3 spells CASVSTGTGGYNQPQHF. The CDR3 DNA reads TGTGCTAGTGTCAGCACCGGGACAGGGGGTTACAATCAGCCCCAGCATTTT.